This T cell receptor (beta chain) derives from a study of blood T cell repertoires in COVID-19. Study overall: Donors in the United States, Italy and Spain gave samples during acute or convalescent COVID-19. PBMCs, B-cell-depleted T cells, or T cells were the source of the cDNA or gDNA that made up the material.

Germline assignment: CDR1 MDHEN and CDR2 SYDVKM. V dropped 8 bases and J dropped 4; count of bases not matched to a gene: 8. The length of the CDR3 is 13 residues. This clone is a singleton in its sample. Libraries were prepared by immunoSEQ multiplex PCR; TCRdb keeps only in-frame clonotypes and omits some of them. Of 90,000 to 130,000 clones in the sample, approximately 83% were seen once. The sample taken for sequencing was peripheral blood. The receptor was isolated from a woman between 65 and 79 years old with acute or convalescent COVID-19. The chain joins TRBV28 to TRBJ2-7; TRBD2 agrees at 7 bases. The DNA for the CDR3 is TGTGCCAGCGAGCGGGACGGCGGTTACGAGCAGTACTTC. This encodes CASERDGGYEQYF.